Listed below are T cell receptor beta chains from one sample, sequenced in a study of blood T cells in healthy people across ages. Using its own MiXCR run on the 5' RACE reads, TCRdb lists one record per CDR3 protein. The profile covers 650,000 or so distinct CDR3 sequences, with roughly half appearing a single time and approximately 13% taken by the ten largest. The source material was blood. Receptors were obtained from an elderly woman in good health. The CDR3 runs from the conserved cysteine through the conserved F or W. Each record gives: V gene, D gene, CDR3 length, J gene, clone size, CDR3 protein, CDR3 DNA. The D gene is left open where the match is weak. Rows may omit the clone size; those that give it use once, few, many or a size class.

TRBV7-3	TRBD1	15	TRBJ2-5	NA	CASSLTGGSRETQYF	TGTGCCAGCAGCTTAACAGGGGGCTCTAGGGAGACCCAGTACTTC
TRBV29-1	TRBD1	13	TRBJ1-2	NA	CSARQGAYEGYTF	TGCAGCGCCCGACAGGGGGCTTATGAGGGCTACACCTTC
TRBV25-1	TRBD1	16	TRBJ2-1	NA	CASSTFDRGEYNEQFF	TGTGCCAGCAGTACCTTCGACAGGGGGGAATACAATGAGCAGTTCTTC
TRBV7-9	TRBD2	18	TRBJ2-3	few	CASSIGTSGRAVVDTQYF	TGTGCCAGCAGCATAGGGACTAGCGGGAGGGCCGTCGTAGATACGCAGTATTTT
TRBV20-1	TRBD1	13	TRBJ1-4	NA	CSAKGQGNEKLFF	TGCAGTGCCAAGGGACAGGGTAATGAAAAACTGTTTTTT
TRBV5-1	NA	19	TRBJ2-4	many	CASSWSRDGFSLAKNIQYF	TGCGCCAGCAGCTGGTCCCGGGACGGATTCTCTCTAGCCAAAAACATTCAGTACTTC
TRBV5-1	TRBD1	18	TRBJ2-3	NA	CASSLGQGSLRVTDTQYF	TGCGCCAGCAGCTTGGGACAGGGAAGTCTCCGGGTCACAGATACGCAGTATTTT
TRBV20-1	NA	14	TRBJ1-2	many	CSALGTPASYGYTF	TGCAGTGCTTTAGGGACCCCGGCGAGCTATGGCTACACCTTC
TRBV27	TRBD2	18	TRBJ2-1	NA	CASSLGASGRAWQETQFF	TGTGCCAGCAGTTTAGGGGCTAGCGGGAGGGCCTGGCAAGAGACCCAGTTCTTC
TRBV5-1	TRBD2	16	TRBJ2-5	NA	CASSLLAGTIQETQYF	TGCGCCAGCAGCTTGTTAGCGGGCACAATACAAGAGACCCAGTACTTC
TRBV6-6	NA	14	TRBJ1-2	few	CASSSGVAASGYTF	TGTGCCAGCAGTTCCGGAGTGGCGGCCTCCGGCTACACCTTC
TRBV29-1	NA	12	TRBJ2-5	many	CSVGWVAETQYF	TGCAGCGTCGGTTGGGTTGCGGAGACCCAGTACTTC
TRBV24-1	TRBD1	14	TRBJ1-5	NA	CATSVGQAGQPQHF	TGTGCCACCAGTGTCGGACAGGCTGGGCAGCCCCAGCATTTT
TRBV4-3	NA	16	TRBJ2-5	NA	CASSPQGRQEGETQYF	TGCGCCAGCAGCCCCCAAGGGAGACAAGAGGGAGAGACCCAGTACTTC
TRBV6-6	NA	13	TRBJ1-2	NA	CASSYGTSEGYTF	TGTGCCAGCAGTTATGGGACTAGCGAGGGCTACACCTTC
TRBV14	TRBD1	16	TRBJ2-1	NA	CASSQADRGLYNEQFF	TGTGCCAGCAGCCAAGCCGACAGGGGGCTCTACAATGAGCAGTTCTTC
TRBV14	TRBD1	15	TRBJ1-1	NA	CASSQVKQGATEAFF	TGTGCCAGCAGCCAAGTCAAACAGGGGGCCACTGAAGCTTTCTTT
TRBV12-3/TRBV12-4	TRBD2	14	TRBJ2-1	many	CASSSTSGMHEQFF	TGTGCCAGCAGTTCTACTAGCGGGATGCATGAGCAGTTCTTC
TRBV12-3/TRBV12-4	TRBD2	14	TRBJ2-1	many	CASPGGRSDDEQFF	TGTGCCTCCCCGGGCGGGAGGTCAGACGATGAGCAGTTCTTC
TRBV25-1	TRBD1	14	TRBJ1-2	NA	CASSDDRGNYGYTF	TGTGCCAGCTCAGACGACAGGGGAAACTATGGCTACACCTTC
TRBV12-3/TRBV12-4	TRBD2	15	TRBJ2-3	once	CASSGAGGPEDTQYF	TGTGCCAGCAGCGGTGCGGGGGGGCCTGAAGATACGCAGTATTTT
TRBV7-2	TRBD2	17	TRBJ2-7	NA	CASSLTQRLAPGGEQYF	TGTGCCAGCAGCTTAACCCAGAGACTAGCCCCCGGAGGCGAGCAGTACTTC
TRBV5-6	NA	13	TRBJ1-4	NA	CASSQGPSEKLFF	TGTGCCAGCAGTCAGGGACCCAGCGAAAAACTGTTTTTT
TRBV5-1	NA	15	TRBJ2-7	NA	CASSLRDHLWYEQYF	TGCGCCAGCAGCTTGCGGGACCACCTCTGGTACGAGCAGTACTTC
TRBV20-1	TRBD2	15	TRBJ2-5	many	CSARDVAGAQETQYF	TGCAGTGCTAGAGATGTAGCGGGAGCCCAAGAGACCCAGTACTTC
TRBV5-1	NA	14	TRBJ2-3	many	CASSQSFSTDTQYF	TGCGCCAGCAGCCAATCCTTTAGCACAGATACGCAGTATTTT
TRBV20-1	NA	15	TRBJ2-5	few	CSARDRTGNQETQYF	TGCAGTGCTAGAGACCGGACGGGAAACCAAGAGACCCAGTACTTC
TRBV3-1	NA	15	TRBJ2-1	NA	CASSQDLPEKNEQFF	TGTGCCAGCAGCCAAGATCTTCCGGAAAAGAATGAGCAGTTCTTC
TRBV10-1	NA	13	TRBJ1-5	NA	CASSENLNQPQHF	TGCGCCAGCAGTGAGAACCTCAATCAGCCCCAGCATTTT
TRBV10-3	NA	17	TRBJ2-4	NA	CAISADFGVLSKNIQYF	TGTGCCATCAGTGCGGATTTCGGGGTCCTATCCAAAAACATTCAGTACTTC
TRBV28	NA	14	TRBJ2-5	NA	CASSIAGIQETQYF	TGTGCCAGCAGTATCGCAGGCATCCAAGAGACCCAGTACTTC
TRBV27	TRBD2	18	TRBJ2-1	many	CASSPLSRLAGKVNEQFF	TGTGCCAGCAGTCCACTCTCTCGACTAGCGGGGAAAGTCAATGAGCAGTTCTTC
TRBV4-2	NA	17	TRBJ2-7	NA	CASSQGLGTESSYEQYF	TGTGCCAGCAGCCAAGGTCTCGGGACGGAGAGCTCCTACGAGCAGTACTTC
TRBV12-3/TRBV12-4	NA	13	TRBJ1-1	few	CASRGQSNTEAFF	TGTGCCAGCCGAGGACAGTCGAACACTGAAGCTTTCTTT
TRBV7-9	TRBD1	15	TRBJ1-2	few	CASSSWDRREDGYTF	TGTGCCAGCAGCTCCTGGGACAGGCGGGAGGATGGCTACACCTTC
TRBV11-1	TRBD1	15	TRBJ1-6	NA	CASSSGTGNNSPLHF	TGTGCCAGCAGCTCCGGGACAGGGAACAATTCACCCCTCCACTTT
TRBV6-5	NA	13	TRBJ2-1	many	CASKEGTDNEQFF	TGTGCCAGCAAAGAGGGGACGGACAATGAGCAGTTCTTC
TRBV7-2	TRBD1	15	TRBJ2-1	NA	CASSTTGNSVYEQFF	TGTGCCAGCAGCACGACAGGGAATAGCGTATATGAGCAGTTCTTC
TRBV19	NA	12	TRBJ2-7	few	CASSIRGYEQYF	TGTGCCAGTAGTATACGGGGGTACGAGCAGTACTTC
TRBV5-1	TRBD2	16	TRBJ2-3	NA	CASSPRLAGVLDTQYF	TGCGCCAGCAGCCCCCGACTAGCGGGAGTACTAGATACGCAGTATTTT
TRBV24-1	NA	13	TRBJ2-3	NA	CATSVNREDTQYF	TGTGCCACCAGTGTCAACAGGGAGGATACGCAGTATTTT
TRBV5-1	TRBD1	14	TRBJ2-3	NA	CANSSGQGTDTQYF	TGCGCCAACAGCTCCGGACAGGGCACAGATACGCAGTATTTT
TRBV5-1	TRBD1	17	TRBJ1-5	NA	CASSLGQGGSMKQPQHF	TGCGCCAGCAGCTTGGGACAGGGTGGGTCTATGAAGCAGCCCCAGCATTTT
TRBV20-1	NA	12	TRBJ2-6	few	CSAPSGANVLTF	TGCAGTGCGCCATCTGGGGCCAACGTCCTGACTTTC
TRBV30	NA	11	TRBJ1-2	NA	CALGRIYGYTF	TGTGCCCTGGGAAGGATCTATGGCTACACCTTC
TRBV20-1	NA	18	TRBJ2-3	NA	CSARGSSGRPASTDTQYF	TGCAGTGCTAGAGGATCATCTGGACGGCCAGCGAGCACAGATACGCAGTATTTT
TRBV9	NA	12	TRBJ2-3	NA	CASSPKRDTQYF	TGTGCCAGCAGCCCCAAGAGGGATACGCAGTATTTT
TRBV6-5	TRBD2	16	TRBJ2-7	NA	CASSYSQGRVGYEQYF	TGTGCCAGCAGTTACTCGCAAGGGAGGGTGGGCTACGAGCAGTACTTC
TRBV29-1	NA	15	TRBJ1-2	NA	CRVEEKQARMGGYTF	TGCCGCGTTGAAGAGAAACAGGCGAGGATGGGAGGCTACACCTTC
TRBV14	TRBD1	15	TRBJ2-2	NA	CASSRQGEGTGELFF	TGTGCCAGCAGTCGACAGGGAGAAGGCACCGGGGAGCTGTTTTTT
TRBV20-1	NA	14	TRBJ2-6	NA	CSASRGPGANVLTF	TGCAGTGCTAGCAGGGGACCTGGGGCCAACGTCCTGACTTTC
TRBV5-1	TRBD1	13	TRBJ2-1	few	CASSLDPTGGEFF	TGCGCCAGCAGCTTGGACCCTACAGGGGGCGAGTTCTTC
TRBV21-1	NA	14	TRBJ2-7	NA	CASSNRDSSYEQYF	TGTGCCAGCAGCAACCGGGACAGCTCCTACGAGCAGTACTTC
TRBV6-5	NA	16	TRBJ1-4	NA	CASSPLTGSINEKLFF	TGTGCCAGCAGCCCTCTCACCGGCAGTATTAATGAAAAACTGTTTTTT
TRBV20-1	TRBD2	14	TRBJ2-7	NA	CSAKFVGGRAEQYF	TGCAGTGCAAAATTTGTTGGGGGGAGGGCCGAGCAGTACTTC
TRBV6-5	NA	13	TRBJ2-1	once	CATHQDRRNEQFF	TGTGCCACCCACCAGGACCGAAGAAATGAGCAGTTCTTC
TRBV6-5	TRBD1	18	TRBJ2-3	NA	CTSSYVVWDRTNADTQYF	TGTACCAGCAGTTATGTTGTCTGGGACAGGACGAACGCAGATACGCAGTATTTT
TRBV3-1	NA	12	TRBJ2-4	many	CASSQEGRTQYF	TGTGCCAGCAGCCAAGAGGGACGGACACAGTACTTC
TRBV5-1	NA	13	TRBJ2-1	many	CASSSFNQNEQFF	TGCGCCAGCAGCTCCTTTAATCAGAATGAGCAGTTCTTC